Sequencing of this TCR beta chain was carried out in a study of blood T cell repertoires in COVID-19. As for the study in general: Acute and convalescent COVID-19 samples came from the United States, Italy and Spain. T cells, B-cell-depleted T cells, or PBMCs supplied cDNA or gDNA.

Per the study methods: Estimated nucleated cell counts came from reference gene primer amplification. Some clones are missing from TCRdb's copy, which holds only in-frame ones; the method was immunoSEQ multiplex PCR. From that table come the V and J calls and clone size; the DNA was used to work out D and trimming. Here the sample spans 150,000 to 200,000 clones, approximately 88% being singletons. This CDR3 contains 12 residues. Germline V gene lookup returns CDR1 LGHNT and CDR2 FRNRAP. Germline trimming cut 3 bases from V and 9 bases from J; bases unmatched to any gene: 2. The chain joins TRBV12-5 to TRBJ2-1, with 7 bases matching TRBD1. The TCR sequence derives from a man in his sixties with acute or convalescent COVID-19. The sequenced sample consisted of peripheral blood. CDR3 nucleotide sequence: TGTGCTAGTGGTTTTACAGGGGCTGAGCAGTTCTTC. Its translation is CASGFTGAEQFF.